A single sample is the source of the 16 T cell receptor beta chains below, sequenced in a study of T cells in tuberculosis. The protocol was immunoSEQ multiplex PCR, while the TCRdb copy is restricted to in-frame clones and leaves out a portion. The table records tens of thousands of clones, around 89% of them present only once. Sample: PBMCs. The source of these receptors is a donor between 5 and 29 years old with latent tuberculosis or without tuberculosis infection.

The chain uses TRBV2 and TRBJ1-2, with D maybe TRBD1 (6 bases). Germline V gene sequence: CDR1 SNHLY, CDR2 FYNNEI. This CDR3 is built from 15 residues. The V end lost 6 bases, the J end lost 1 base, and 15 bases lay between the germline ends. The CDR3: CASSFGQLINYGYTF. The DNA of the CDR3 is TGTGCCAGCAGCTTTGGACAGCTAATTAACTATGGCTACACCTTC.

The rearrangement joins TRBV6-4 to TRBJ2-1, with TRBD2 identical over 10 bases. The length of the CDR3 is 16 residues. Germline CDR1 reads MRHNA; CDR2 reads SNTAGT. Germline trimming cut 2 bases from V and 0 bases from J; bases unmatched to any gene: 1. CDR3 nucleotides: TGTGCCAGCAGTGACAGCGGGGGGGCCTCCTACAATGAGCAGTTCTTC. It yields the protein CASSDSGGASYNEQFF.

The genes are TRBV4-1 and TRBJ2-5; possible D gene TRBD2, 6 bases. The CDR3 spans 16 residues. The germline V and J ends were trimmed by 4 bases and 4 bases, with 19 bases remaining between them. The V gene's germline CDR1 is MGHRA and CDR2 YSYEKL. As DNA, the CDR3 is TGCGCCAGCAGCCGCGCGGGACTCGGGAATGGAGAGACCCAGTACTTC. As protein: CASSRAGLGNGETQYF.

This chain connects TRBV5-1 to TRBJ1-4, with 7 bases aligning to TRBD1. V lost 0 bases, J lost 8 bases, and 7 bases stayed unmatched. The CDR3 consists of 15 residues. Germline CDR1 is SGHRS and CDR2 is YFSETQ. CDR3 sequence: CASSLVGTVEEKLFF. CDR3 sequence (DNA): TGCGCCAGCAGCTTGGTGGGGACAGTTGAGGAAAAACTGTTTTTT.

This clone was seen once. The gene calls are TRBV9 and TRBJ2-2; maybe TRBD1 (7 bases). This CDR3 spans 16 amino acids. The germline CDR1 and CDR2 sequences are SGDLS and YYNGEE. V gave up 2 bases and J gave up 8 bases, with 19 bases separating them. DNA for the CDR3: TGTGCCAGCAGCGTTGAGGGGGCGGAGGGTGCAGGGGAGCTGTTTTTT. This translates into CASSVEGAEGAGELFF.

The chain uses TRBV28 and TRBJ1-1; 7 bases match TRBD1. Losses at the gene ends were 6 bases for V and 5 bases for J; bases not matched to a gene: 3. Germline V gives CDR1 MDHEN, CDR2 SYDVKM. The CDR3 extends over 12 amino acids. DNA of the CDR3: TGTGCCAGCAGCCAGGGGGGAACTGAAGCTTTCTTT. It is translated as CASSQGGTEAFF.

This chain connects TRBV27 to TRBJ1-1; a possible D gene is TRBD1 (6 bases). Deletions cut 6 bases from V and 6 bases from J, with 14 bases between. Per the germline V gene, CDR1 is MNHEY and CDR2 is SMNVEV (reference sequence). This CDR3 is 13 amino acids long. In nucleotides, the CDR3 is TGTGCCAGCAGCCGGGGACAAGAGTCTGAAGCTTTCTTT. This gives the protein CASSRGQESEAFF.

The sample holds one count of this clone. J is TRBJ1-2 and V is TRBV4-3, with D hard to call. Trimming took off 0 bases at V and 4 bases at J, with 3 bases between the two ends. CDR1 LGHNA and CDR2 YSLEER come from the germline V gene. This CDR3 is built from 12 residues. Written as DNA, the CDR3 is TGCGCCAGCAGCCAAGACGGCTATGGCTACACCTTC. Amino acids: CASSQDGYGYTF.

This clone occurred a few times. The DNA of the CDR3 is TGTGCCAGCAGCTTGTACGGGTTCACTGAAGCTTTCTTT. This codes for CASSLYGFTEAFF. The genes are TRBV5-6 and TRBJ1-1; D is uncertain. Trimming pared 1 base from V and 4 bases from J, leaving 8 bases between. Germline V gene sequence: CDR1 SGHDT, CDR2 YYEEEE. The CDR3 has 13 amino acids.

The rearrangement joins TRBV18 to TRBJ2-1; tentative D call: TRBD1 (5 bases). Trimming cost V 3 bases and J 1 base, with 10 bases left between them. The CDR3 covers 15 residues. CDR1 and CDR2 from the germline V gene are KGHSH and LQKENI. The CDR3: CASSPPPGSYNEQFF. The CDR3, as DNA: TGTGCCAGCTCACCTCCGCCAGGGTCCTACAATGAGCAGTTCTTC.

The rearrangement uses TRBV19 and TRBJ2-7; D gene ambiguous. Germline CDR1 reads LNHDA; CDR2 reads SQIVND (reference sequence). The CDR3 sequence is 14 residues long. Trimming removed 2 bases at V and 4 bases at J, with 12 bases between. The CDR3 DNA sequence: TGTGCCAGTAGTATAAAAGTTCGGTGGTACGAGCAGTACTTC. This sequence encodes CASSIKVRWYEQYF.

The chain carries TRBV30 and TRBJ1-1, with 7 positions matching TRBD1. Germline loops: CDR1 GTSNPN, CDR2 SVGIG (reference sequence). The CDR3 has 13 amino acids. Trimming cost V 5 bases and J 4 bases; bases outside gene matches: 7. CDR3 region: CAWRRQGRTEAFF. The CDR3 DNA sequence: TGTGCCTGGCGCCGACAGGGACGCACTGAAGCTTTCTTT.

The chain recombines TRBV5-6 with TRBJ2-7; possibly TRBD1 for D (5 bases). Per the germline V gene, CDR1 is SGHDT and CDR2 is YYEEEE. The CDR3 contains 13 residues. Trimming removed 0 bases from V and 7 bases from J, with 11 bases in between. The CDR3 is CASSLVQGGEQYF. In DNA form, the CDR3 reads TGTGCCAGCAGCTTGGTCCAGGGTGGAGAGCAGTACTTC.

J is TRBJ2-6 and V is TRBV19, with D unclear. This CDR3 is built from 15 residues. V was trimmed by 1 base and J by 0 bases, leaving 4 bases between them. Per germline, CDR1 LNHDA and CDR2 SQIVND (reference sequence). The DNA for the CDR3 is TGTGCCAGTAGTATAGCGCGCTCTGGGGCCAACGTCCTGACTTTC. It translates to CASSIARSGANVLTF.

This clone has only a few counts. This chain connects TRBV19 to TRBJ2-7, with a weak D call TRBD1 (6 bases). Trimming removed 10 bases from V and 2 bases from J, with 12 bases in between. Germline CDR1 is LNHDA and CDR2 is SQIVND (reference sequence). This CDR3 spans 12 amino acids. As DNA, the CDR3 is TGTGCCACCACAAACAGGGCCTACGAGCAGTACTTC. Its translation: CATTNRAYEQYF. The variable domain in full, with the rest retrieved from reference TRBV19 and TRBJ2-7, is DGGITQSPKYLFRKEGQNVTLSCEQNLNHDAMYWYRQDPGQGLRLIYYSQIVNDFQKGDIAEGYSVSREKKESFPLTVTSAQKNPTAFYLCATTNRAYEQYFGPGTRLTVT.

V is TRBV7-2 and J is TRBJ1-6; perhaps TRBD1 as D (5 bases). V was cut by 3 bases and J by 11 bases, with 14 bases left in between. CDR1 SGHTA and CDR2 FQGNSA come from the germline V gene. This CDR3 has 14 residues. The CDR3 DNA reads TGTGCCAGCAGCTTCCCGGGGGTCAGGACACCCCTCCACTTT. Its protein product is CASSFPGVRTPLHF.